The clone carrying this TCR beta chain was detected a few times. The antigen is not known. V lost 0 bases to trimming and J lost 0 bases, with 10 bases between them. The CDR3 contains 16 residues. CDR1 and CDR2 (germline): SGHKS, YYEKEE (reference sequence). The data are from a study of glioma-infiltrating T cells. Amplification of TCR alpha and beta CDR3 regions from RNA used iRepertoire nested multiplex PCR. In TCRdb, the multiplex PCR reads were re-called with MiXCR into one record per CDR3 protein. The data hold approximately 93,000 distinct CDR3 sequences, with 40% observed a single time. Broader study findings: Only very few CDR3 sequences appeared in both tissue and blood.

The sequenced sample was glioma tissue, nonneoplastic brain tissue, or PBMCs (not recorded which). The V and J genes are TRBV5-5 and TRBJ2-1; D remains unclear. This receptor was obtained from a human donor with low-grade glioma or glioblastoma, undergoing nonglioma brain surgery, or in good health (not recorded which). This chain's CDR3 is CASSLGPAVSYNEQFF. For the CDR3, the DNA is TGTGCCAGCAGCTTGGGCCCAGCCGTCTCCTACAATGAGCAGTTCTTC.